This T cell receptor (beta chain) was sequenced for a study of shared clonotypes between healthy human individuals. Study information: CD8 memory received one plate per donor, CD8 naive two, CD4 memory three and CD4 naive three.

V shed 5 bases and J 5 bases; nucleotides not matched to a gene: 10. CDR3 length: 15 residues. Per germline, CDR1 MNHEY and CDR2 SMNVEV (reference sequence). Clones were read by immunoSEQ multiplex PCR, and TCRdb kept only the in-frame ones, dropping some. The sample consists of approximately 2.1 million clones, 85% to 95% of them appearing once. The sequence was obtained from a young man in good health. Some clones in this sample may be carry-over from other donors' samples. Sequenced material: naive CD4+ T cells from PBMCs. The sample's subset: CD45RA+ positively selected. V usage is TRBV27 and J usage is TRBJ2-5; 8 bases are a match to TRBD1. CDR3 protein: CASSPYGQGGETQYF. DNA for the CDR3: TGTGCCAGCAGTCCTTACGGACAGGGTGGGGAGACCCAGTACTTC.